One and the same sample provided the 20 T cell receptor beta chains below, sequenced in a study of cytomegalovirus exposure and HLA in healthy donors. Both 60 Vbeta primers and 13 Jbeta primers went into the PCR. Method: immunoSEQ multiplex PCR; TCRdb's copy keeps in-frame clones and lacks some. The table has 120,000 or so clones, 80% seen once. Sequencing input: PBMCs. The receptors come from a man aged 25-40 years in good health and CMV-seropositive.

The chain combines TRBV6-5 with TRBJ1-2, with 7 bases identical to TRBD1. The length of the CDR3 is 13 residues. Trimming removed 5 bases from V and 2 bases from J; junction bases left unmatched: 2. Germline lookup yields CDR1 MNHEY and CDR2 SVGAGI. In DNA form, the CDR3 reads TGTGCCAGCAGTCAGGGACAGAACTATGGCTACACCTTC. This translates into CASSQGQNYGYTF.

The table lists this clone with a few counts. The V call is TRBV10-3, the J call TRBJ1-3; D gene unclear. Germline CDR1 reads ENHRY; CDR2 reads SYGVKD. Trimming left V 10 bases short and J 3 bases short, with 7 bases between. The CDR3 totals 11 residues. This chain's CDR3 is CANSNGNTIYF. CDR3 DNA: TGTGCCAACTCAAATGGAAACACCATATATTTT.

This chain connects TRBV5-6 to TRBJ1-5; D remains unclear. The CDR3 sequence is 16 residues long. The V gene lost 1 base and the J gene lost 0 bases, with 11 bases spanning the gap. The germline V gene has CDR1 SGHDT and CDR2 YYEEEE. The CDR3 bases are TGTGCCAGCAGCTTGAGAGGAGGAAATAGCAATCAGCCCCAGCATTTT. Its protein product is CASSLRGGNSNQPQHF. Full variable domain (outside the CDR3, taken from reference TRBV5-6 and TRBJ1-5): DAGVTQSPTHLIKTRGQQVTLRCSPKSGHDTVSWYQQALGQGPQFIFQYYEEEERQRGNFPDRFSGHQFPNYSSELNVNALLLGDSALYLCASSLRGGNSNQPQHFGDGTRLSIL.

A single count supports this clone. V is TRBV6-5 and J is TRBJ2-3; 9 bases are a match to TRBD1. This CDR3 has 15 amino acids. Germline V gene lookup returns CDR1 MNHEY and CDR2 SVGAGI. With 6 bases clipped from V and 6 bases from J, the junction kept 10 bases outside the gene matches. CDR3 loop: CASSNGDRVYDTQYF. The CDR3, as DNA: TGTGCCAGCAGCAACGGGGACAGGGTATATGATACGCAGTATTTT.

This clone was seen only a few times. The V gene is TRBV5-1, the J gene TRBJ2-7; the D is unclear. Germline V gives CDR1 SGHRS, CDR2 YFSETQ. This CDR3 comprises 16 residues. V was shortened by 0 bases and J by 0 bases, with 13 bases between the two germline ends. CDR3: CASSLAARHHSYEQYF. In DNA form, the CDR3 reads TGCGCCAGCAGCTTGGCCGCGAGACACCACTCCTACGAGCAGTACTTC.

The chain links TRBV7-2 to TRBJ2-7; D ambiguous. The germline V gene encodes CDR1 SGHTA and CDR2 FQGNSA. The CDR3 is 14 residues long. V was cut by 5 bases and J by 0 bases, with 11 bases left in between. The CDR3 here is CASSTLKNSYEQYF. The CDR3 DNA sequence: TGTGCCAGCAGCACCCTAAAGAACTCCTACGAGCAGTACTTC.

The CDR3 reads CASSLTGANEQFF. CDR3 DNA sequence: TGTGCCAGCAGTTTGACAGGGGCTAACGAGCAGTTCTTC. This rearrangement joins TRBV27 to TRBJ2-1; 8 bases agree with TRBD1. Germline V gives CDR1 MNHEY, CDR2 SMNVEV (reference sequence). The J segment lost 10 bases and the V segment lost 3 bases, leaving 5 bases of the junction unmatched. The CDR3 extends over 13 amino acids.

In DNA form, the CDR3 reads TGTGCCAGCAGACCGGGCAGGGACACTGAAGCTTTCTTT. It encodes CASRPGRDTEAFF. V and J are TRBV6-5 and TRBJ1-1, with a weak D call TRBD1 (5 bases). CDR1 and CDR2 from the germline V gene are MNHEY and SVGAGI. Trimming took off 6 bases at V and 3 bases at J, with 11 bases between the two ends. CDR3 size: 13 residues.

This sequence joins TRBV2 and TRBJ2-2; a weak D match, TRBD1 (6 bases). V was pared by 4 bases and J by 2 bases, with 11 bases between. The germline V gene encodes CDR1 SNHLY and CDR2 FYNNEI. CDR3 length equals 15 residues. The CDR3 DNA reads TGTGCCAGCAGTGCTACAGGGACAAACACCGGGGAGCTGTTTTTT. Translating gives CASSATGTNTGELFF. The full variable domain, completed using reference TRBV2 and TRBJ2-2, is EPEVTQTPSHQVTQMGQEVILRCVPISNHLYFYWYRQILGQKVEFLVSFYNNEISEKSEIFDDQFSVERPDGSNFTLKIRSTKLEDSAMYFCASSATGTNTGELFFGEGSRLTVL.

V and J are TRBV7-8 and TRBJ1-1; D may be TRBD1 (6 bases). V gave up 7 bases and J gave up 1 base, with 13 bases separating them. Germline V lookup: CDR1 SGHVS, CDR2 FQNEAQ. The CDR3 covers 14 residues. CDR3 protein: CASIPGEGNTEAFF. As DNA, the CDR3 is TGTGCCAGCATCCCAGGGGAAGGGAACACTGAAGCTTTCTTT.

The rearrangement uses TRBV5-1 and TRBJ1-1; D ambiguous. From germline, CDR1 is SGHRS and CDR2 YFSETQ. The V and J ends lost 3 bases and 0 bases respectively, with 12 bases between them. The CDR3 runs 15 residues. The CDR3 region is CASSYSTGMNTEAFF. CDR3 coding DNA: TGCGCCAGCAGCTATTCCACGGGAATGAACACTGAAGCTTTCTTT.

This sequence joins TRBV7-9 and TRBJ2-5, with D tentatively TRBD2 (6 bases). There are 15 residues in the CDR3. Trimming removed 3 bases at V and 2 bases at J, with 13 bases between. Germline V gene data show CDR1 as SEHNR and CDR2 as FQNEAQ (reference sequence). The CDR3 region has the DNA TGTGCCAGCAGCTTGGGAGGCATAACTCAAGAGACCCAGTACTTC. It yields the protein CASSLGGITQETQYF.

The chain carries TRBV18 and TRBJ1-2, with 8 bases that match TRBD1. V gave up 3 bases and J gave up 5 bases; unmatched junction bases: 14. The CDR3 is 17 amino acids. The germline CDR1 and CDR2 sequences are KGHSH and LQKENI. Here the CDR3 reads CASSPRQGSTLWYGYTF. The CDR3 region has the DNA TGTGCCAGCTCACCGCGACAGGGGTCAACCCTATGGTATGGCTACACCTTC.

The V gene is TRBV28, the J gene TRBJ1-1, with D possibly being TRBD1 (5 bases). V lost 2 bases and J lost 6, with 19 bases in between. CDR1 is MDHEN, CDR2 SYDVKM, per germline. There are 16 residues in the CDR3. This CDR3 reads CASSLPPSRGRAEAFF. Written as DNA, the CDR3 is TGTGCCAGCAGTTTACCCCCCTCGCGGGGGAGGGCTGAAGCTTTCTTT.

V usage is TRBV4-1 and J usage is TRBJ2-3, with TRBD2 as a possible D gene (5 bases). The V and J ends lost 0 bases and 5 bases respectively, with 12 bases between them. Germline CDR1 and CDR2: MGHRA and YSYEKL. CDR3 length equals 15 residues. The CDR3 protein is CASSQEPLRGDTQYF. In DNA, the CDR3 is TGCGCCAGCAGCCAAGAGCCCCTTCGGGGAGATACGCAGTATTTT.

This clone was found a few times. The chain employs TRBV4-1 and TRBJ1-2; 8 bases align to TRBD1. J lost 8 bases, V lost 5 bases, and 7 bases had no gene match. CDR1 is MGHRA, CDR2 YSYEKL, per germline. This CDR3 spans 13 amino acids. This chain's CDR3 is CASSLTGAGGYTF. The DNA of the CDR3 is TGCGCCAGCAGCTTGACAGGGGCTGGAGGCTACACCTTC.

The V call is TRBV7-3, the J call TRBJ1-1, with 7 positions matching TRBD1. J gave up 5 bases and V 5 bases, and 5 bases lay outside the gene matches. The germline gives CDR1 SGHTA, CDR2 FQGTGA. This CDR3 has 13 amino acids. In nucleotides, the CDR3 is TGTGCCAGCAGCCGAGACAGGGAGACTGAAGCTTTCTTT. It encodes CASSRDRETEAFF.

V is TRBV6-6 and J is TRBJ2-1; 10 nucleotides match TRBD2. The J segment lost 7 bases and the V segment lost 6 bases, leaving 12 bases of the junction unmatched. The germline gives CDR1 MNHNY, CDR2 SVGAGI (reference sequence). The CDR3 spans 16 residues. CDR3 sequence (DNA): TGTGCCAGCAGCCACTCAGCGGGGGGGGCGGGGAATGAGCAGTTCTTC. Translation gives CASSHSAGGAGNEQFF.

The chain joins TRBV6-5 to TRBJ1-2; D is unclear. Germline V gene sequence: CDR1 MNHEY, CDR2 SVGAGI. This CDR3 has 13 amino acids. V shed 4 bases and J shed 0 bases, with 6 bases lying between them. The CDR3 DNA reads TGTGCCAGCAGTTTACAAGCTAACTATGGCTACACCTTC. Protein: CASSLQANYGYTF.

The chain carries TRBV11-2 and TRBJ1-1; no definite D call. This CDR3 has 14 amino acids. The V end was cut by 1 base, the J end by 3 bases, with 9 bases between. The germline V gene encodes CDR1 SGHAT and CDR2 FQNNGV. This CDR3 is CASSLGRRDTEAFF. Written as DNA, the CDR3 is TGTGCCAGCAGCTTAGGGAGGAGGGACACTGAAGCTTTCTTT. Full variable domain (remainder filled in from reference TRBV11-2 and TRBJ1-1): EAGVAQSPRYKIIEKRQSVAFWCNPISGHATLYWYQQILGQGPKLLIQFQNNGVVDDSQLPKDRFSAERLKGVDSTLKIQPAKLEDSAVYLCASSLGRRDTEAFFGQGTRLTVV.